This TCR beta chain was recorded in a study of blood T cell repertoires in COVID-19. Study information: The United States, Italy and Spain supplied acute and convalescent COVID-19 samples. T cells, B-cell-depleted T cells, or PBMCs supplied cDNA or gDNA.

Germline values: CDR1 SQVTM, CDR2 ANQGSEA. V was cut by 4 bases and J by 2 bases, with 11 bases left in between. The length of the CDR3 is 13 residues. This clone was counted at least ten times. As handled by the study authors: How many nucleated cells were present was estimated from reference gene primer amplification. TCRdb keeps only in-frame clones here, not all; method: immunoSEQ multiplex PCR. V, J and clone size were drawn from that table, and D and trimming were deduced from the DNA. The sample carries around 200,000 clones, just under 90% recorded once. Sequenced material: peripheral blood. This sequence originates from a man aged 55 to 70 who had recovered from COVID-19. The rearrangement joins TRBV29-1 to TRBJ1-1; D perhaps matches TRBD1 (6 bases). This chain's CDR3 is CSVGHRVNTEAFF. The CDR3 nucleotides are TGCAGCGTTGGACACAGGGTCAACACTGAAGCTTTCTTT.